This T cell receptor beta chain emerged from a study of spatial heterogeneity in lung cancer. Overall study context: Detection consistently captured more beta-chain sequences than alpha-chain sequences. Study-wide findings and caveats: Counts of expanded alpha and beta TCRs within tumors tracked the tumor nonsynonymous mutation count. Coverage of tumor T cells, an estimated figure, was approximately 6.9% for alpha and around 13% for beta chains.

This clonotype has ten or more counts. What it binds is unknown. Germline CDR1 and CDR2: SGHRS and YFSETQ. V was pared by 0 bases and J by 8 bases, with 15 bases between. The CDR3 extends over 16 amino acids. Documented time point: sample taken at primary tumor resection. Donation came from some 73 patients with untreated early-stage non-small cell lung cancer. Tumor, nontumor lung or frozen PBMC supplied whole RNA, sequenced without sorting. TCRdb passed the 5' RACE reads through MiXCR, listing each CDR3 protein once. The sample holds 7,500 to 10,000 distinct CDR3 sequences, about 9.3% seen once. This material consisted of lung tumor tissue, taken at surgery. This clonotype was sampled from a female donor with early-stage non-small cell lung cancer. The chain links TRBV5-1 to TRBJ1-6; D gene unclear. Written as DNA, the CDR3 is TGCGCCAGCAGCTTGGCCAGTGGACGGGCCGATTCACCCCTCCACTTT. Its translation is CASSLASGRADSPLHF.